This TCR beta chain was recorded in a study of shared clonotypes between healthy human individuals (TCRdb year 2020). Describing the broader study: The cohort included three men and two women between 18 and 49 years of age. To estimate repertoire size and how much clonotypes are shared between individuals, the study performed deep sequencing of blood TCR repertoires from 4 to 6 healthy adults. Each donor's leukapheresis produced roughly between roughly 0.94 and 9.5 billion PBMCs. Libraries were prepared and TCR repertoires were sequenced by different laboratories using diverse techniques, in order to increase sequencing depth and limit assay-specific biases. For each donor, CD4 naive and CD4 memory were each run on three plates, CD8 naive on two plates, and CD8 memory on one plate.

The paper as a whole reports these results and caveats: Higher generation probabilities were observed for clonotypes shared by all four sorted-subset donors than for non-shared clonotypes. Sharing across several donors was observed for 4.5% to 6.5% of naive CD4, less than 4% of naive CD8, 2% to 2.5% of memory CD4, and roughly 0.4% of memory CD8 clonotypes. Only blood was sampled, and tissue TCR repertoires likely differ from those in blood. The small number of donors limited the genetic and exposure-history diversity represented. Based on pairwise subsampling, the degree of clonotype sharing among donors was expected to be affected by sequencing depth. Even with the large sequencing depth, rarefaction of the sorted-subset datasets indicated that sequencing was incomplete. Estimated clonotype richness was generally larger for naive than for memory subsets.

The germline V gene specifies SGHVS as CDR1 and FNYEAQ as CDR2. The CDR3 contains 13 residues, cysteine and phenylalanine counted. CDR3 DNA only is kept here, 39 bases in frame from base 1. The trim is 0 bases for V and 4 bases for J, with a gap of 6 bases between the germline ends. TCR CDR3 regions were amplified from genomic DNA by multiplex PCR using the deep immunoSEQ assay. Genomic DNA extracted from each cell subset was distributed evenly over all wells of several immunoSEQ 96-well plates, and each plate served as one replicate. For sorted subsets, each replicate PCR was loaded with roughly 0.2 ug genomic DNA, equivalent to 30,000 to 35,000 T cell genomes. Purified libraries were quantified with a Qubit 3.0 fluorometer, sized on a Bioanalyzer 2100, and re-quantified with the KAPA Library Quantification kit. Each immunoSEQ 96-well plate was sequenced on its own single-read 150-cycle Illumina NextSeq 550 flow cell. The study's processing was this. Because only junctional sequences without quality scores were contained in the immunoSEQ output, filtering matching that applied to full-length reads could not be performed. To assign V/J genes and CDR3, sequences were annotated using PyIR, a Python wrapper for IgBLAST v1.9, with IMGT germline references. Any read was removed if the V/J assignment was weak (E-value above 1e-6), the CDR3 was missing, or the read contained stop codons, out-of-frame junctions, or ambiguous translated residues. V3J clonotypes were defined by identical inferred V gene, J gene, and CDR3 amino acid sequence. To compute the percentage overlap between repertoires, the number of shared unique clonotypes was divided by the size of the smaller repertoire. Richness of each repertoire was evaluated using RTK rarefaction, the Chao1 estimator, and Recon v2.1 estimates of unobserved clonotypes. Generation probabilities were computed with OLGA for all TCRbeta clonotypes obtained by the gDNA method from several donors. The source is immuneACCESS, and TCRdb retained only in-frame sequences with V and J called. Part of the clones is not carried over; for the studies checked, unresolved V genes explain less than half of this, and the remainder is unexplained. V, J and clone size are those of that table, while D and trimming were read from the DNA. The sample has 2 million to 2.5 million clones on record, approximately 93% of them singletons. The ten largest clones represent about 0.38% of the sample.

As for this clone: Its antigen is currently not known. One base away there is no much larger clone; base qualities are not given. Other nucleotide sequences from this sample produce the same CDR3.

The donors were healthy, HIV-negative adults with no recently reported acute infections or vaccinations. Every donor was a Caucasian adult residing in Nashville, Tennessee, USA. CD4+ T cells were enriched by magnetic negative selection; naive cells were then positively selected on CD45RA, and the negative fraction formed the memory subset. Blood was obtained by leukapheresis, after which PBMCs were separated by Ficoll-Histopaque density gradient centrifugation and cryopreserved in liquid nitrogen vapor phase. Purity and quantity of every magnetically sorted T cell population were checked by analytical flow cytometry. Genomic DNA was isolated from every sorted fraction and measured by UV absorbance on a Nanodrop 2000c.

The TCR was taken from a young man in good health. Some clones in this sample may be carry-over from other donors' samples. This receptor chain uses TRBV7-6 and TRBJ2-5, with an unclear D gene assignment. Sequenced input: naive CD4+ T cells from PBMCs. The cell subset or site label, read with the paper, signifies: CD45RA+ positively selected. The nucleotide sequence is TGTGCCAGCAGCTTAGCCCTACTAGAGACCCAGTACTTC. Its translation reads: CASSLALLETQYF.